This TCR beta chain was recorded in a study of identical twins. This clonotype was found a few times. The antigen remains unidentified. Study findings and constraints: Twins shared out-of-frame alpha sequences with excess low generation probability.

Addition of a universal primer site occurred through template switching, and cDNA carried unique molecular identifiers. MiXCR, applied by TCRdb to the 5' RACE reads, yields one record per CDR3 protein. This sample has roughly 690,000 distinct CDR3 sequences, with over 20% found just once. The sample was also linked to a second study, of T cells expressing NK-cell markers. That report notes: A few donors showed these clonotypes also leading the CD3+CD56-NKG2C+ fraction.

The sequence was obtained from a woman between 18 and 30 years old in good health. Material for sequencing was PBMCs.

The CDR3, as DNA: TGCGCCAGCAGTGAGTCGAGAAACGCAGATACGCAGTATTTT. Its protein product is CASSESRNADTQYF. The chain recombines TRBV10-1 with TRBJ2-3, with D uncertain. The V gene lost 0 bases and the J gene lost 4 bases, with 8 bases spanning the gap. CDR3 length: 14 residues. Germline lookup yields CDR1 WNHNN and CDR2 SYGVQD (reference sequence).